The 22 T cell receptor beta chains below all came from one sample that was sequenced in a study of blood T cell repertoires in COVID-19. The data were produced by immunoSEQ multiplex PCR, yet TCRdb's version contains in-frame clones alone and is incomplete. Of about 190,000 clones listed, about 86% are singletons. Sequencing used peripheral blood. The receptors come from a man aged 25 to 40 with active or convalescent COVID-19.

This chain uses TRBV19 with TRBJ1-1, with a weak D call TRBD1 (6 bases). CDR3 size: 15 residues. Trimming removed 5 bases from V and 2 bases from J, with 15 bases in between. The V gene's germline CDR1 is LNHDA and CDR2 SQIVND (reference sequence). The CDR3 DNA reads as TGTGCCAGTAGTCCAGACAGGTTGGGTAACACTGAAGCTTTCTTT. Encoded protein: CASSPDRLGNTEAFF.

The chain couples TRBV5-1 to TRBJ2-5, with TRBD1 identical over 9 bases. J lost 5 bases, V lost 4 bases, and 9 bases had no gene match. There are 15 residues in the CDR3. The germline CDR1 and CDR2 sequences are SGHRS and YFSETQ. The CDR3 DNA reads TGCGCCAGCAGCCGGCCGGGACAGGGCCGTGAGACCCAGTACTTC. Translated, it gives CASSRPGQGRETQYF.

The chain carries TRBV6-6 and TRBJ1-4; D might be TRBD1 (5 bases). Germline V gene data show CDR1 as MNHNY and CDR2 as SVGAGI (reference sequence). Trimming stripped 6 bases from V and 7 bases from J, with 18 bases between. The CDR3 loop spans 15 amino acids. The CDR3 DNA follows: TGTGCCAGCAGCCCCACCCGGGGGGGAGGTGAAAAACTGTTTTTT. Translation gives CASSPTRGGGEKLFF.

There are a few counts of this clone. The CDR3 DNA sequence: TGTGCCAGTAGTGCCCAGGGTGTCGCCTATGGCTACACCTTC. This codes for CASSAQGVAYGYTF. The gene calls are TRBV19 and TRBJ1-2; tentative D call: TRBD1 (5 bases). V lost 5 bases and J lost 4, with 14 bases in between. Germline V gives CDR1 LNHDA, CDR2 SQIVND (reference sequence). This CDR3 is built from 14 residues.

The CDR3 nucleotides are TGTGCCAGCAGCCCGGGACAGGACTATCAGCCCCAGCATTTT. It encodes CASSPGQDYQPQHF. This chain joins TRBV6-5 and TRBJ1-5, with 8 positions matching TRBD1. V lost 6 bases, J lost 5 bases, and 6 bases stayed unmatched. CDR3 length: 14 residues. In germline, CDR1 is MNHEY, CDR2 SVGAGI.

The rearrangement links TRBV7-8 to TRBJ2-3; perhaps TRBD2 as D (7 bases). The germline V gene encodes CDR1 SGHVS and CDR2 FQNEAQ. The V end lost 1 base, the J end lost 3 bases, and 11 bases lay between the germline ends. The CDR3 is made up of 15 amino acids. CDR3 sequence: CASSLERGATDTQYF. The CDR3 bases are TGTGCCAGCAGCTTAGAACGGGGGGCGACAGATACGCAGTATTTT.

V is TRBV19 and J is TRBJ2-1; TRBD2 aligns across 10 bases. CDR1 LNHDA and CDR2 SQIVND come from the germline V gene (reference sequence). The J segment lost 0 bases and the V segment lost 10 bases, leaving 3 bases of the junction unmatched. There are 14 residues in the CDR3. CDR3 in DNA: TGTGCCATCCAGCGGGAGGGCTCCTACAATGAGCAGTTCTTC. This codes for CAIQREGSYNEQFF.

This chain links TRBV5-1 with TRBJ1-3; D unresolved. Germline V gene data show CDR1 as SGHRS and CDR2 as YFSETQ. The V gene lost 0 bases and the J gene lost 2 bases, with 6 bases spanning the gap. The CDR3 sequence is 14 residues long. The DNA for the CDR3 is TGCGCCAGCAGCTTGGGGCCCCCTGGAAACACCATATATTTT. It translates to CASSLGPPGNTIYF.

In the case of this clone: The same CDR3 can be traced to other DNA sequences in this sample. V gene TRBV5-1 combines with J gene TRBJ1-5, with 9 bases lining up with TRBD1. V was pared by 0 bases and J by 6 bases, with 4 bases of the junction left unmatched. The germline V gene encodes CDR1 SGHRS and CDR2 YFSETQ. The CDR3 runs to 15 residues. The CDR3 DNA follows: TGCGCCAGCAGCTTGGCGGGACAGGGAGGTCAGCCCCAGCATTTT. Its protein product is CASSLAGQGGQPQHF. The full variable domain, its missing parts supplied by reference TRBV5-1 and TRBJ1-5, is KAGVTQTPRYLIKTRGQQVTLSCSPISGHRSVSWYQQTPGQGLQFLFEYFSETQRNKGNFPGRFSGRQFSNSRSEMNVSTLELGDSALYLCASSLAGQGGQPQHFGDGTRLSIL.

This chain connects TRBV7-9 to TRBJ2-3, with D possibly being TRBD2 (5 bases). This CDR3 comprises 14 residues. V was trimmed by 2 bases and J by 4 bases, leaving 10 bases between them. The V gene's germline CDR1 is SEHNR and CDR2 FQNEAQ (reference sequence). CDR3 loop: CASSLSGRPDTQYF. CDR3 coding DNA: TGTGCCAGCAGCTTAAGCGGACGGCCAGATACGCAGTATTTT.

This chain connects TRBV5-1 to TRBJ2-1; 9 bases are a match to TRBD1. The V gene end was trimmed by 7 bases and the J gene end by 8 bases; junction bases not matched to a gene: 7. CDR3 length: 13 amino acids. CDR1 and CDR2 (germline): SGHRS, YFSETQ. The DNA for the CDR3 is TGCGCCAGCTTCCGGACAGGGGATGATGAGCAGTTCTTC. Translation: CASFRTGDDEQFF.

The CDR3 nucleotides are TGCGCCAGCAGCCAGGGACAGGGATATGGCTACACCTTC. Residues: CASSQGQGYGYTF. This chain joins TRBV5-1 and TRBJ1-2; TRBD1 aligns across 9 bases. This CDR3 has 13 residues. The germline CDR1 and CDR2 sequences are SGHRS and YFSETQ. With 4 bases clipped from V and 5 bases from J, the junction kept 3 bases outside the gene matches.

This clone has a handful of counts. This chain connects TRBV19 to TRBJ1-5; 10 bases fit TRBD1. After removal of 6 bases from V and 9 bases from J, the junction contained 8 bases not matched to a gene. This CDR3 region has 14 residues. From germline, CDR1 is LNHDA and CDR2 SQIVND (reference sequence). As DNA, the CDR3 is TGTGCCAGTAGAGGACAGGGGGGGTTTTGGCCCCAGCATTTT. Translated: CASRGQGGFWPQHF.

The chain joins TRBV18 to TRBJ2-5; 7 bases align to TRBD2. Germline CDR1 and CDR2: KGHSH and LQKENI. The CDR3 runs to 15 residues. The V and J ends lost 1 base and 4 bases, in that order; junction bases with no gene match: 6. Here the CDR3 reads CASSPLPGGRETQYF. The CDR3 DNA follows: TGTGCCAGCTCACCACTCCCGGGGGGAAGAGAGACCCAGTACTTC.

This chain connects TRBV24-1 to TRBJ2-2; TRBD1 matches at 9 bases. After removal of 8 bases from V and 5 bases from J, the junction contained 2 bases not matched to a gene. Looked up from germline, CDR1 is KGHDR and CDR2 is SFDVKD. The CDR3 extends over 13 amino acids. DNA for the CDR3: TGTGCCACCAAGACAGGGGGAACCGGGGAGCTGTTTTTT. Translating gives CATKTGGTGELFF.

The chain employs TRBV19 and TRBJ2-7, with TRBD2 identical over 10 bases. Germline CDR1 LNHDA, CDR2 SQIVND (reference sequence). This CDR3 comprises 14 residues. V lost 6 bases and J lost 3; bases outside the gene matches: 5. The CDR3 sequence is CASRPGLASYEQYF. The CDR3 DNA sequence: TGTGCCAGTAGACCGGGACTAGCGAGCTACGAGCAGTACTTC. Full variable domain (rest looked up from reference TRBV19 and TRBJ2-7): DGGITQSPKYLFRKEGQNVTLSCEQNLNHDAMYWYRQDPGQGLRLIYYSQIVNDFQKGDIAEGYSVSREKKESFPLTVTSAQKNPTAFYLCASRPGLASYEQYFGPGTRLTVT.

V gene TRBV9 combines with J gene TRBJ1-1; 9 positions agree with TRBD1. The V and J ends lost 3 bases and 5 bases, in that order; junction bases with no gene match: 5. The CDR3 is made up of 14 amino acids. Germline V gene data show CDR1 as SGDLS and CDR2 as YYNGEE. The CDR3 DNA sequence: TGTGCCAGCAGCGACCGGGACAGGGAAACTGAAGCTTTCTTT. Its protein is CASSDRDRETEAFF. Combining the CDR3 with reference TRBV9 and TRBJ1-1 gives the whole variable domain DSGVTQTPKHLITATGQRVTLRCSPRSGDLSVYWYQQSLDQGLQFLIQYYNGEERAKGNILERFSAQQFPDLHSELNLSSLELGDSALYFCASSDRDRETEAFFGQGTRLTVV.

The V call is TRBV6-5, the J call TRBJ2-7; the D gene is possibly TRBD1 (6 bases). Germline V lookup: CDR1 MNHEY, CDR2 SVGAGI. The CDR3 consists of 14 residues. V lost 10 bases to trimming and J lost 3 bases, with 19 bases between them. This CDR3 reads CATAMGEGGYEQYF. The CDR3 DNA reads TGTGCCACAGCAATGGGAGAAGGGGGCTACGAGCAGTACTTC.

The V gene is TRBV5-4, the J gene TRBJ2-7; 7 bases map to TRBD2. The CDR3 is 13 residues long. Germline assignment: CDR1 SGHNT and CDR2 YYREEE (reference sequence). J lost 3 bases, V lost 1 base, and 1 base had no gene match. For the CDR3, the DNA is TGTGCCAGCAGCTTGAGCGGGATCTACGAGCAGTACTTC. Translated, it gives CASSLSGIYEQYF.

V and J are TRBV16 and TRBJ2-7; a possible D gene is TRBD1 (7 bases). The ends were cut back, 0 bases at V and 2 bases at J, with 11 bases in the middle. The CDR3 spans 15 residues. Germline V CDR1 and CDR2: KGHSY, FQNENV. The CDR3 nucleotides read TGTGCCAGCAGCCAATCGGGAGGACAGGCCTACGAGCAGTACTTC. It encodes CASSQSGGQAYEQYF.

The chain carries TRBV6-5 and TRBJ1-5, with D possibly TRBD1 on 5 matching bases. The CDR3 is made up of 13 amino acids. V lost 4 bases and J lost 6, with 10 bases in between. Germline-derived CDR1 and CDR2 are MNHEY and SVGAGI. The CDR3 DNA sequence: TGTGCCAGCAGTTCAGGGCCAACTCAGCCCCAGCATTTT. Its protein product is CASSSGPTQPQHF.

The chain employs TRBV15 and TRBJ2-7, with D possibly TRBD2 on 5 matching bases. The CDR3 is 18 residues long. Trimming removed 1 base from V and 4 bases from J, with 23 bases in between. The germline V gene encodes CDR1 LNHNV and CDR2 YYDKDF (reference sequence). CDR3 DNA sequence: TGTGCCACCAGCAGAGTCTTTTCTGGACTCCCAGGTGAGTACGAGCAGTACGTC. Translation gives CATSRVFSGLPGEYEQYV.